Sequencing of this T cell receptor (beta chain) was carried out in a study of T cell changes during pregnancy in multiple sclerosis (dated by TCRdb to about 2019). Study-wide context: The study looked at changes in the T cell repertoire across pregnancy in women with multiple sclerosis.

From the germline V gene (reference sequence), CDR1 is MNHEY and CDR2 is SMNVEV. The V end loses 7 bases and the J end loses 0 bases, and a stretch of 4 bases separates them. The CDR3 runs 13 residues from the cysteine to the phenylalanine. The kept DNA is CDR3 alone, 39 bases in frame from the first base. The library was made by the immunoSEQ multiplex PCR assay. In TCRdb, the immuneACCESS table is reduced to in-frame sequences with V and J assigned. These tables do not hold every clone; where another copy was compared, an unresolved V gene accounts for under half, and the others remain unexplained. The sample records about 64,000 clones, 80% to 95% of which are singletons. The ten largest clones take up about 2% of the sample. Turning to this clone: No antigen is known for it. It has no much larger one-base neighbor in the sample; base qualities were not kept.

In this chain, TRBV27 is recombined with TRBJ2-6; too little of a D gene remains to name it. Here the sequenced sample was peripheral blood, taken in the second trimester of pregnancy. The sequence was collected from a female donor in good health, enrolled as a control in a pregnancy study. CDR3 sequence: CASTYSGANVLTF. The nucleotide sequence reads TGTGCCAGCACCTACTCTGGGGCCAACGTCCTGACTTTC.